The rows below give T cell receptor beta chains drawn from one sample of a study of T-cell reconstitution after alpha-beta-depleted transplantation in children. TCRdb used MiXCR to reprocess the PCR reads, holding one entry per CDR3 protein. The data contain approximately 650,000 distinct CDR3 sequences, roughly 13% of them singletons. Source: PBMCs, taken before TCRalphabeta/CD19-depleted stem cell transplant. The receptors come from a girl aged 2 to 10 with congenital amegakaryocytic thrombocytopenia, due to receive a stem cell transplant. CDR3s include the opening cysteine and the closing phenylalanine or tryptophan. The D gene is left open where the match is weak. Rows may omit the clone size; those that give it use once, few, many or a size class.

>TRBJ2-2|TRBV7-8|few|NA
TGTGCCAGCAGCTTAGGATCTTATTGGACGGGGGAGCTGTTTTTT
CASSLGSYWTGELFF
>TRBJ2-1|TRBV10-3|few|TRBD2
TGTGCCATCAGTGAGTCTAAGGGGCGGGAGTTCAATGAGCAGTTCTTC
CAISESKGREFNEQFF
>TRBJ2-3|TRBV29-1|many|TRBD2
TGCAGCGTTGGCACTAGCGGTTGGACAGATACGCAGTATTTT
CSVGTSGWTDTQYF
>TRBJ2-2|TRBV6-2/TRBV6-3|few|NA
TGTGCCAGCAGCACTACCGGGGACCTGTTTTTT
CASSTTGDLFF
>TRBJ2-1|TRBV4-1|NA|NA
TGCGCCACCGCTCGGGCGAGCTCCTACAATGAGCAGTTCTTC
CATARASSYNEQFF
>TRBJ2-3|TRBV10-3|many|NA
TGTGCCATCAAGGACCTACTGGGCACAGATACGCAGTATTTT
CAIKDLLGTDTQYF
>TRBJ2-1|TRBV5-6|NA|TRBD2
TGTGCCAGCAGCTGGACTAGCGTGTGGGACAATGAGCAGTTCTTC
CASSWTSVWDNEQFF
>TRBJ1-2|TRBV7-6|few|NA
TGTGCCAGCAGCTTGTCGGAGGGCCTCTATGGCTACACCTTC
CASSLSEGLYGYTF
>TRBJ1-3|TRBV12-3/TRBV12-4|many|NA
TGTGCCAGCAGTTTAGCACCCCCTGGAAACACCATATATTTT
CASSLAPPGNTIYF
>TRBJ2-1|TRBV6-5|many|TRBD2
TGTGCCAGCAGTTATGGGACTAGCGGGAGTTTTTATGAGCAGTTCTTC
CASSYGTSGSFYEQFF
>TRBJ2-6|TRBV6-5|few|NA
TGTGCCAGCAGTTACGACGGGTACTCTGGGGCCAACGTCCTGACTTTC
CASSYDGYSGANVLTF
>TRBJ2-7|TRBV5-1|NA|NA
TGCGCCAGCAGCACCGAGTACGAGCAGTACTTC
CASSTEYEQYF
>TRBJ2-2|TRBV7-3|NA|NA
TGTGCCAGCAGCTTAATTGGGGAGACCGGGGAGCTGTTTTTT
CASSLIGETGELFF
>TRBJ2-7|TRBV3-1|NA|NA
TGTGCCAGCAGGGACGCGGGGCGGTTCTACGAGCAGTACTTC
CASRDAGRFYEQYF
>TRBJ2-1|TRBV28|NA|TRBD2
TGTGCCAGCAGTTTATACAGCGGGAGCACCTACAATGAGCAGTTCTTC
CASSLYSGSTYNEQFF
>TRBJ2-7|TRBV2|NA|NA
TGTGCCAGCAGTGCGGACGGCTTCTCCTACGAGCAGTACTTC
CASSADGFSYEQYF
>TRBJ1-2|TRBV20-1|many|NA
TGCAGTGCTAGAGAATCCGGGTATGGCTACACCTTC
CSARESGYGYTF
>TRBJ1-4|TRBV18|NA|NA
TGTGCCAGCTCACTGGCGCGCTCCGGGAATGAAAAACTGTTTTTT
CASSLARSGNEKLFF
>TRBJ2-1|TRBV7-3|few|TRBD2
TGTGCCAGCAGCCCCGTAGCGGGAGGGCCTGGGAATGAGCAGTTCTTC
CASSPVAGGPGNEQFF
>TRBJ2-7|TRBV11-1|few|TRBD2
TGTGCCAGCAGCTTTATAGGAGGACTAGCGGGAGATGTCTACGAGCAGTACTTC
CASSFIGGLAGDVYEQYF
>TRBJ2-5|TRBV20-1|few|TRBD1
TGCAGTGCTAGCGGCGGACAGGGGGTGTCAGAGACCCAGTACTTC
CSASGGQGVSETQYF
>TRBJ1-5|TRBV5-1|few|NA
TGCGCCAGCAGCCCCCGGAGGGACCGGTTCGGCAATCAGCCCCAGCATTTT
CASSPRRDRFGNQPQHF
>TRBJ2-1|TRBV7-3|NA|TRBD2
TGTGCCAGCAGCCCAGTAGCGGGAGTCTATGAGCAGTTCTTC
CASSPVAGVYEQFF
>TRBJ2-5|TRBV6-1|NA|NA
TGTGCGGGAGTGGGGCAAGAGACCCAGTACTTC
CAGVGQETQYF
>TRBJ1-4|TRBV20-1|many|NA
TGCAGTGCTAGGGTATCGGCTGAACTGTTTTTT
CSARVSAELFF
>TRBJ2-6|TRBV29-1|many|NA
TGCAGCGTTCTGGGTATGAACGTCCTGACTTTC
CSVLGMNVLTF
>TRBJ2-1|TRBV20-1|many|NA
TGCAGTGCTAGAGTCCAGAGGGCGGGGAGCTCCTACAATGAGCAGTTCTTC
CSARVQRAGSSYNEQFF
>TRBJ2-1|TRBV28|many|TRBD1
TGTGCCAGCAGTGGGCGGACAGGGGTGAACAATGAGCAGTTCTTC
CASSGRTGVNNEQFF
>TRBJ2-7|TRBV5-1|many|NA
TGCGCCAGCGGGGACGCGATTGAGTACGAGCAGTACTTC
CASGDAIEYEQYF
>TRBJ2-5|TRBV2|NA|NA
TGTGCCAGCCGGAGGGGCCAAGAGACCCAGTACTTC
CASRRGQETQYF
>TRBJ2-1|TRBV7-2|NA|TRBD2
TGTGCCAGCAGCTTGGGGGGGAGGGTTGTCATTGAGCAGTTCTTC
CASSLGGRVVIEQFF
>TRBJ2-7|TRBV4-1|many|NA
TGCGCCAGCAGCCAAATCGGGGGACATCACGAGCAGTACTTC
CASSQIGGHHEQYF
>TRBJ2-1|TRBV11-2|NA|TRBD2
TGTGCCAGCAGCTTTCGGGGGGTCTACAATGAGCAGTTCTTC
CASSFRGVYNEQFF
>TRBJ2-7|TRBV20-1|few|NA
TGCAGTGCTACCCCCGACACCTACGAGCAGTACTTC
CSATPDTYEQYF